Below, 5 T cell receptor beta chains from the same sample are listed, as sequenced in a study of regulatory T cells in long-lasting Graves disease. The authors built TCR beta libraries using iRepertoire HTBI primers and Arm-PCR of CDR3 regions. Using its own MiXCR run on the multiplex PCR reads, TCRdb lists one record per CDR3 protein. The table lists roughly 500,000 distinct CDR3 sequences, under 25% of them singletons, with around 7% in the top ten. Documented time point: persistent/refractory GD, antithyroid drugs over 5 years with positive TRAb. Following extraction of RNA from PBMCs, that RNA was used to make the TCR library. The sample here was peripheral blood mononuclear cells (PBMCs), taken when the disease was refractory, from a patient treated with antithyroid drugs. These receptors were collected from a female donor with Graves disease.

In this sample, this clonotype turned up many times. V and J are TRBV12-3 or TRBV12-4 and TRBJ2-2; 9 bases align to TRBD1. The CDR3 is 18 amino acids. V shed 6 bases, J shed 7 bases, and the junction held 18 bases outside the gene matches. CDR3 coding DNA: TGTGCCAGCAGAGAAAGCCCCCGGGACAGGGATTTTGGCGGGGAGCTGTTTTTT. Its protein is CASRESPRDRDFGGELFF.

At least ten counts were recorded for this clonotype. The genes are TRBV12-3 or TRBV12-4 and TRBJ1-6, with D uncertain. This CDR3 comprises 12 residues. V was clipped by 5 bases and J by 7 bases, with 6 bases between them. For the CDR3, the DNA is TGTGCCAGCAGTGATCAGAATTCACCCCTCCACTTT. Translating gives CASSDQNSPLHF.

A word on this clonotype: A read error is possible here, since a much larger clone lies one base away. V and J are TRBV7-2 and TRBJ2-5, with TRBD2 as a possible D gene (6 bases). CDR3 size: 15 residues. V was trimmed by 5 bases and J by 9 bases, leaving 22 bases between them. In germline, CDR1 is SGHTA, CDR2 FQGNSA. CDR3 in amino acids: CASSTRRGAGEAQYF. The CDR3 DNA follows: TGTGCCAGCAGCACCAGACGGGGAGCGGGTGAGGCCCAGTACTTC.

The table lists this clonotype with a few counts. This sequence joins TRBV9 and TRBJ2-2; 7 bases map to TRBD1. The germline V gene encodes CDR1 SGDLS and CDR2 YYNGEE. The CDR3 consists of 17 residues. V lost 1 base and J lost 1; bases outside the gene matches: 7. In DNA form, the CDR3 reads TGTGCCAGCAGCGTAAAACAAGGGGGCTTGAACACCGGGGAGCTGTTTTTT. It codes for CASSVKQGGLNTGELFF.

The CDR3: CASSLARDLTGLNTEAFF. The DNA of the CDR3 is TGTGCCAGCAGCTTAGCGCGCGACTTGACAGGGTTGAACACTGAAGCTTTCTTT. V gene TRBV7-3 combines with J gene TRBJ1-1, with TRBD1 matching 7 bases. With V trimmed by 2 bases and J by 0 bases, 12 bases remained unmatched. Germline V lookup: CDR1 SGHTA, CDR2 FQGTGA. This CDR3 spans 18 amino acids. The whole variable domain, filled in from reference TRBV7-3 and TRBJ1-1, reads GAGVSQTPSNKVTEKGKYVELRCDPISGHTALYWYRQSLGQGPEFLIYFQGTGAADDSGLPNDRFFAVRPEGSVSTLKIQRTERGDSAVYLCASSLARDLTGLNTEAFFGQGTRLTVV.